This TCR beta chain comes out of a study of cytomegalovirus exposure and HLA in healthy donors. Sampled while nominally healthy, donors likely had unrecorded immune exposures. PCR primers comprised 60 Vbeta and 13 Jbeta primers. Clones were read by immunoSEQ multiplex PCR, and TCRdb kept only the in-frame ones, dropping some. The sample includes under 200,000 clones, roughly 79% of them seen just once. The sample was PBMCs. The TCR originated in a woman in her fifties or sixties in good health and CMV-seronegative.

The chain's CDR3 is CASRPGQGDNSPLHF. The CDR3 nucleotides read TGTGCCAGCAGGCCCGGACAGGGCGATAATTCACCCCTCCACTTT. The chain uses TRBV2 and TRBJ1-6; 8 nucleotides agree with TRBD1. The germline gives CDR1 SNHLY, CDR2 FYNNEI. J gave up 5 bases and V 6 bases, and 6 bases lay outside the gene matches. This CDR3 has 15 residues.